The 8 T cell receptor beta chains listed next were all sequenced from one sample in a study of CD8 T cells in ankylosing spondylitis. Study-wide results and limits: Characteristic of ankylosing spondylitis blood, it appeared, was a TCR beta motif comprising 7 to 9 highly homologous variants.

TCRdb reprocessed the 5' RACE reads via MiXCR and lists one record per CDR3 protein. The sample records more than 300,000 distinct CDR3 sequences, 8% being singletons. These receptors' targets are unknown. The source material was blood, either unsorted or a sorted T cell fraction (not recorded which). The receptors stem from a male donor with ankylosing spondylitis.

The sample holds a few counts of this clonotype. The CDR3 loop reads CASSQRPVYPDTQYF. In nucleotides, the CDR3 is TGTGCCAGCAGCCAGAGACCAGTATACCCAGATACGCAGTATTTT. V and J are TRBV3-1 and TRBJ2-3; the D is unclear. V lost 3 bases and J 4 bases, leaving 14 bases between the germline ends. The CDR3 totals 15 residues. Germline CDR1 reads LGHDT; CDR2 reads YNNKEL (reference sequence).

This clonotype was observed many times. The chain is built from TRBV5-1 and TRBJ2-2; D may be TRBD2 (5 bases). The CDR3 consists of 15 residues. V was shortened by 0 bases and J by 4 bases, with 10 bases between the two germline ends. From germline, CDR1 is SGHRS and CDR2 YFSETQ. DNA of the CDR3: TGCGCCAGCAGCTTGGTGGTGGGAGCCACCGGGGAGCTGTTTTTT. It specifies CASSLVVGATGELFF.

This clonotype appeared many times. This chain uses TRBV28 with TRBJ1-1; possibly TRBD1 for D (5 bases). Trimming left V 5 bases short and J 1 base short, with 11 bases between. The germline V gene has CDR1 MDHEN and CDR2 SYDVKM. The CDR3 is 14 amino acids. The CDR3 region has the DNA TGTGCCAGCAGTCCGCTTCAGGGGAACACTGAAGCTTTCTTT. This codes for CASSPLQGNTEAFF.

The sample holds a few counts of this clonotype. The chain employs TRBV7-9 and TRBJ2-7; 11 bases align to TRBD2. The length of the CDR3 is 14 residues. After removal of 7 bases from V and 3 bases from J, the junction contained 5 bases not matched to a gene. Looked up from germline, CDR1 is SEHNR and CDR2 is FQNEAQ (reference sequence). The CDR3 loop is CASTSLAGVYEQYF. CDR3 DNA sequence: TGTGCCAGCACCTCACTAGCGGGAGTCTACGAGCAGTACTTC. Full variable domain (outside the CDR3, taken from reference TRBV7-9 and TRBJ2-7): DTGVSQNPRHKITKRGQNVTFRCDPISEHNRLYWYRQTLGQGPEFLTYFQNEAQLEKSRLLSDRFSAERPKGSFSTLEIQRTEQGDSAMYLCASTSLAGVYEQYFGPGTRLTVT.

Many counts were recorded for this clonotype. The chain has TRBV20-1 and TRBJ2-2; unclear D gene. Trimming shortened V by 0 bases and J by 2 bases, and 4 bases separated the two germline ends. Germline assignment: CDR1 DFQATT and CDR2 SNEGSKA (reference sequence). This CDR3 spans 13 amino acids. The CDR3 coding sequence is TGCAGTGCTAGAGAAACCAACACCGGGGAGCTGTTTTTT. Translated, it gives CSARETNTGELFF.

The V call is TRBV18, the J call TRBJ2-1; D is undetermined. Germline CDR1 and CDR2: KGHSH and LQKENI. Trimming removed 2 bases from V and 15 bases from J, with 11 bases in between. The CDR3 is 11 residues long. Here the CDR3 reads CASSPSEGLFF. The CDR3 nucleotides read TGTGCCAGCTCACCATCGGAAGGTCTGTTCTTC.

A few counts support this clonotype. The chain employs TRBV18 and TRBJ2-1; D gene uncertain. CDR1 KGHSH and CDR2 LQKENI come from the germline V gene. This CDR3 has 13 amino acids. V lost 2 bases and J lost 6, with 8 bases in between. DNA for the CDR3: TGTGCCAGCTCACCATTATTCAGCAATGAGCAGTTCTTC. Its protein product is CASSPLFSNEQFF.

The rearrangement joins TRBV20-1 to TRBJ1-4; D gene ambiguous. The CDR3 consists of 14 residues. Germline-derived CDR1 and CDR2 are DFQATT and SNEGSKA (reference sequence). Trimming stripped 1 base from V and 6 bases from J, with 12 bases between. The CDR3 is CSARVVPMDEKLFF. CDR3 coding DNA: TGCAGTGCTAGAGTGGTACCGATGGATGAAAAACTGTTTTTT.